This TCR delta chain was sequenced in a study of Vδ1+ human thymocytes. In regard to this clone: Its antigen is still unknown.

CDR3 size: 14 residues. Germline CDR1 GEAIGNYY, CDR2 EKD. V gave up 9 bases and J gave up 0 bases, with 16 bases separating them. Study results and limitations: Thymic delta-chain repertoires held approximately 19% Vdelta2 sequences and few Vdelta3, despite high sort purity. Thymic TRG and TRD repertoires appeared highly polyclonal, with Gaussian CDR3 length distributions. Bulk data may be misread because of unexpected Vdelta2 sequences.

Alphabeta T cells were depleted, then CD3+ Vdelta1+ Vdelta2- thymocytes were FACS-sorted. The template was reverse-transcribed extracted RNA. Pooled V-gene forward primers with one constant-region reverse primer generated the CDR3 amplicons by multiplex PCR. TCRdb used CATT to re-call clones from the multiplex PCR reads. The sample lists over 65,000 delta-chain clones, more than 30% occurring once. The rearrangement joins TRDV2 to TRDJ1, with D tentatively TRDD3 (5 bases). The sample taken for sequencing was Vdelta1+ gamma-delta thymocytes from the thymus. The subset: FACS-sorted CD3+ TCRalphabeta- TCRVdelta1+ TCRVdelta2- thymocytes. This TCR came from a boy under two years old who had congenital heart surgery. The CDR3 DNA reads TGTGCCACCGGGGGGCCAAGCGACACCGATAAACTCATCTTT. This encodes CATGGPSDTDKLIF.